The rows below give T cell receptor beta chains drawn from one sample of a study of beta chain features in type 1 diabetes. The data were produced by immunoSEQ multiplex PCR, yet TCRdb's version contains in-frame clones alone and is incomplete. This table has a few hundred thousand clones, around 10% appearing once. The sample comprised central memory CD4+ T cells from blood. Source of these receptors: a man younger than 40 with type 1 diabetes. CDR3s include the opening cysteine and the closing phenylalanine or tryptophan. The D gene is left open where the match is weak. Clone size is given for some rows only: seen once, a few or many times, or a class if the clone is expanded.

clone size	J gene	V gene	D gene	CDR3 protein	CDR3 DNA
few	TRBJ1-2	TRBV7-8	NA	CASTFGPLRGYTF	TGTGCCAGCACCTTCGGGCCTTTGAGAGGCTACACCTTC
few	TRBJ2-1	TRBV27	NA	CASSLRLRRDEQFF	TGTGCCAGCAGTTTAAGGCTCAGGAGGGATGAGCAGTTCTTC
NA	TRBJ1-3	TRBV6-1	TRBD1	CASSGTLQPGQGRNTIYF	TGTGCCAGCAGTGGAACCCTCCAGCCGGGACAGGGAAGAAACACCATATATTTT
few	TRBJ1-5	TRBV5-4	NA	CASSLAGSGNQPQHF	TGTGCCAGCAGCTTGGCGGGGAGCGGGAATCAGCCCCAGCATTTT
many	TRBJ1-6	TRBV5-4	NA	CASSLMDRRSPLHF	TGTGCCAGCAGCTTGATGGACCGCCGATCACCCCTCCACTTT
NA	TRBJ2-2	TRBV9	TRBD2	CASSVDSGSTGELFF	TGTGCCAGCAGCGTAGACAGCGGGAGCACCGGGGAGCTGTTTTTT
few	TRBJ2-7	TRBV12-5	TRBD1	CASGAGQGAHEQYF	TGTGCTAGTGGTGCTGGACAGGGGGCTCACGAGCAGTACTTC
NA	TRBJ2-7	TRBV5-1	TRBD1	CASSHGTGTLFEQYF	TGCGCCAGCAGCCATGGGACAGGGACCCTCTTCGAGCAGTACTTC
few	TRBJ2-7	TRBV4-2	NA	CASSQDLGRGRNYEQYF	TGTGCCAGCAGCCAAGATTTAGGACGGGGGAGAAACTACGAGCAGTACTTC
many	TRBJ2-1	TRBV15	TRBD2	CATSRDPLAGNRGEQFF	TGTGCCACCAGCAGAGATCCCCTAGCGGGAAATAGGGGTGAGCAGTTCTTC
few	TRBJ2-7	TRBV28	NA	CASTLQGRNEQYF	TGTGCCAGCACTTTACAGGGGAGGAACGAGCAGTACTTC
NA	TRBJ2-5	TRBV6-1	NA	CASSTRDGDGETQYF	TGTGCCAGCAGTACCCGGGACGGTGATGGAGAGACCCAGTACTTC
NA	TRBJ1-1	TRBV18	NA	CASSLILGEAFF	TGTGCCAGCTCACTAATACTTGGTGAAGCTTTCTTT
NA	TRBJ1-3	TRBV7-2	NA	CASSLAASGNTIYF	TGTGCCAGCAGCTTGGCAGCCTCTGGAAACACCATATATTTT
NA	TRBJ2-4	TRBV11-2	TRBD1	CASSLPLGQRLLAKNIQYF	TGTGCCAGCAGCCTCCCGTTGGGACAGAGACTTCTAGCCAAAAACATTCAGTACTTC
NA	TRBJ2-5	TRBV6-6	NA	CASSYRFQETQYF	TGTGCCAGCAGTTACAGATTCCAAGAGACCCAGTACTTC
NA	TRBJ2-7	TRBV6-5	NA	CASRTGQSYEQYF	TGTGCCAGCAGAACTGGACAGTCCTACGAGCAGTACTTC
many	TRBJ2-1	TRBV7-2	NA	CASSLLRGNEQFF	TGTGCCAGCAGCTTGCTTCGCGGGAATGAGCAGTTCTTC
many	TRBJ2-1	TRBV28	NA	CASSSYGSYNEQFF	TGTGCCAGCAGTTCGTACGGGAGTTACAATGAGCAGTTCTTC
NA	TRBJ2-7	TRBV18	TRBD2	CASSSPTSGGIGEQYF	TGTGCCAGCTCATCCCCGACTAGCGGGGGGATCGGGGAGCAGTACTTC
few	TRBJ2-1	TRBV4-2	TRBD2	CASSPGSGRDGNDEQFF	TGTGCCAGCAGCCCGGGTAGCGGGAGAGACGGAAACGATGAGCAGTTCTTC
few	TRBJ2-3	TRBV27	NA	CASSLGDTDTQYF	TGTGCCAGCAGTTTAGGGGACACAGATACGCAGTATTTT
NA	TRBJ1-4	TRBV28	NA	CASSPAGGAGEKLFF	TGTGCCAGCAGTCCCGCCGGGGGCGCGGGAGAAAAACTGTTTTTT
many	TRBJ2-5	TRBV5-4	TRBD2	CASSLSSGAGGETQYF	TGTGCCAGCAGCTTGTCAAGCGGGGCCGGGGGAGAGACCCAGTACTTC
NA	TRBJ2-6	TRBV5-1	NA	CASSFQGGSGANVLTF	TGCGCCAGCAGCTTTCAAGGGGGTTCTGGGGCCAACGTCCTGACTTTC
NA	TRBJ1-5	TRBV19	TRBD1	CASKILETGALNQPQHF	TGTGCCAGTAAGATTTTGGAGACAGGGGCCCTCAATCAGCCCCAGCATTTT
NA	TRBJ1-5	TRBV10-2	NA	CASSDGGLRQPQHF	TGCGCCAGCAGTGACGGGGGATTAAGGCAGCCCCAGCATTTT
few	TRBJ2-7	TRBV6-6	NA	CASSRLGTPYEQYF	TGTGCCAGCAGTAGACTCGGGACACCATACGAGCAGTACTTC
NA	TRBJ2-2	TRBV5-1	TRBD1	CASTDRQGNTGELFF	TGCGCCAGCACCGATCGACAGGGGAACACCGGGGAGCTGTTTTTT
NA	TRBJ1-2	TRBV6-6	NA	CASRPDKRMGYTF	TGTGCCAGCAGGCCTGACAAGAGGATGGGCTACACCTTC
many	TRBJ2-7	TRBV5-1	NA	CASTVTTSSYEQYF	TGCGCCAGCACGGTAACCACCTCCTCCTACGAGCAGTACTTC
NA	TRBJ2-7	TRBV6-5	TRBD1	CASHRGLPNEQYF	TGTGCCAGTCACAGGGGGCTGCCGAACGAGCAGTACTTC